The clone carrying this TCR beta chain showed up just a few times. The CDR3 is 14 residues long. Losses at the gene ends were 5 bases for V and 7 bases for J; bases not matched to a gene: 3. The sample comes from a study of patients and donors after allogeneic stem cell transplantation. TCRdb reanalysed the RT-PCR reads using MiXCR and keeps one entry per CDR3 protein. The table includes roughly 200,000 distinct CDR3 sequences, around two fifths detected once. The rearrangement links TRBV12-3 or TRBV12-4 to TRBJ1-6; 9 bases agree with TRBD1. The TCR comes from a human donor who was either an allogeneic HSCT recipient or a stem cell or donor lymphocyte infusion donor (not recorded which). It is not recorded whose cells these are; they may come from a transplant donor. Specimen: blood, either unsorted or a sorted T cell fraction (not recorded which). The CDR3, as DNA: TGTGCCAGCAGTGGGACAGGGAGGAATTCACCCCTCCACTTT. This gives the protein CASSGTGRNSPLHF.